The rows below give T cell receptor beta chains drawn from one sample of a study of OX40 agonist ivuxolimab in advanced cancers. Sequencing was performed with immunoSEQ multiplex PCR; in TCRdb, only in-frame clones are kept and a portion is missing. The profile covers more than 50,000 clones, with roughly 84% appearing a single time and roughly 30% taken by the ten largest. The sample consisted of CD4+ or CD8+ T cells sorted from blood, taken in a trial of the OX40 agonist ivuxolimab. The receptors here all came from an adult with an advanced solid tumor such as melanoma, head and neck, liver or kidney cancer. Both conserved end residues are part of each CDR3. The order of the fields is V gene, D gene, J gene, clone size, CDR3 DNA, CDR3 protein. The D gene is left open where the match is weak. Clone size is stated in some rows and not others, as once, few, many or a class when expanded.

TRBV4-1	TRBD2	TRBJ2-1	few	TGCGCCAGCAGCCAAGGACTAGCGGGAGTAAGTGAGCAGTTCTTC	CASSQGLAGVSEQFF
TRBV30	TRBD1	TRBJ1-2	-	TGTGCCTGGCATCCCGGGACAGGGCTCTATGGCTACACCTTC	CAWHPGTGLYGYTF
TRBV10-3	-	TRBJ1-3	-	TGTGCCATCAGCCCCGCTGGAAACACCATATATTTT	CAISPAGNTIYF
TRBV11-2	TRBD2	TRBJ2-1	-	TGTGCCAGCAGCCCGGGACTAGCGGCCGAATCCTACAATGAGCAGTTCTTC	CASSPGLAAESYNEQFF
TRBV18	TRBD1	TRBJ1-6	medium-sized	TGTGCCAGCTCACTTACAGGGGACCCAAATTCACCCCTCCACTTT	CASSLTGDPNSPLHF
TRBV4-1	TRBD1	TRBJ2-3	few	TGCGCCAGCAGAAGTATTTCCGGGACAGGGAGGACAGATACGCAGTATTTT	CASRSISGTGRTDTQYF
TRBV14	-	TRBJ1-4	-	TGTGCCAGCAGCCGTTTGGGGACTAATGAAAAACTGTTTTTT	CASSRLGTNEKLFF
TRBV5-4	-	TRBJ1-3	-	TGTGCCAGCAGCTTGGACAGCCACTCTGGAAACACCATATATTTT	CASSLDSHSGNTIYF
TRBV6-6	-	TRBJ2-1	-	TGTGCCAGCAGTTCGTTGGGACGAATTAATGAGCAGTTCTTC	CASSSLGRINEQFF
TRBV7-8	TRBD1	TRBJ2-5	-	TGTGCCAGCAGCTTGACACCGGGACAGGGGAGAGAGACCCAGTACTTC	CASSLTPGQGRETQYF
TRBV6-6	TRBD1	TRBJ1-2	once	TGTGCCAGCAGTCCGACAGGGGGCGGGTTTAACTATGGCTACACCTTC	CASSPTGGGFNYGYTF
TRBV12-5	TRBD1	TRBJ1-5	-	TGTGCTAGTGGTGACTCACAGGGGGCTCAGCCCCAGCATTTT	CASGDSQGAQPQHF
TRBV5-4	TRBD1	TRBJ2-4	-	TGTGCCAGCAGCGGGGACAGCACCAAAAACATTCAGTACTTC	CASSGDSTKNIQYF
TRBV5-4	TRBD1	TRBJ2-3	-	TGTGCCAGCAGCTTGGAGGGGACAGGTCGGACCGCGCAGTATTTT	CASSLEGTGRTAQYF
TRBV19	TRBD2	TRBJ2-7	-	TGTGCCAGTAGGTTGGGACTAGGGAGTGGCGAGCAGTACTTC	CASRLGLGSGEQYF
TRBV5-1	-	TRBJ2-2	-	TGCGCCAGCAGCTTCGGCCCGACTCGGACCGGGGAGCTGTTTTTT	CASSFGPTRTGELFF
TRBV18	-	TRBJ1-4	-	TGTGCCAGCTCACCAATACAGATAAATGAAAAACTGTTTTTT	CASSPIQINEKLFF
TRBV27	-	TRBJ1-1	-	TGTGCCAGCAGTTTACGACAAAACACTGAAGCTTTCTTT	CASSLRQNTEAFF
TRBV5-6	-	TRBJ2-7	-	TGTGCCAGCAGCTTAGTAACAGGGACCTACGAGCAGTACTTC	CASSLVTGTYEQYF